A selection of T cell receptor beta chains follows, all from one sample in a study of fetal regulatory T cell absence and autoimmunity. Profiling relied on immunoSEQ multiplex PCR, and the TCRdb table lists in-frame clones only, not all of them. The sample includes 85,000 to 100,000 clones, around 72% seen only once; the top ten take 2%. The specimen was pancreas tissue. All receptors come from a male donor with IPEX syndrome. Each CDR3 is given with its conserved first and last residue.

cdr3_aa: CASSPTPGNTIYF
j_call: TRBJ1-3
v_call: TRBV18

cdr3_aa: CASSLSTSGTSYEQYF
j_call: TRBJ2-7
v_call: TRBV4-1

cdr3_aa: CSVEANRDGYTF
j_call: TRBJ1-2
v_call: TRBV29-1

cdr3_aa: CASTSGMNEQFF
j_call: TRBJ2-1
v_call: TRBV7-2

cdr3_aa: CASSEAGYEQYF
j_call: TRBJ2-7
v_call: TRBV6-5

cdr3_aa: CAWSLELAAYNEQFF
j_call: TRBJ2-1
v_call: TRBV30

cdr3_aa: CASSLDPSGGWSEAFF
j_call: TRBJ1-1
v_call: TRBV11-2

cdr3_aa: CASSQEVGTYEQYF
j_call: TRBJ2-7
v_call: TRBV14

cdr3_aa: CASSATSGSTDTQYF
j_call: TRBJ2-3
v_call: TRBV9

cdr3_aa: CASSLGVGASGNTIYF
j_call: TRBJ1-3
v_call: TRBV5-4

cdr3_aa: CASSLRWGSEQYF
j_call: TRBJ2-7
v_call: TRBV11-2

cdr3_aa: CASSWTSGATQETQYF
j_call: TRBJ2-5
v_call: TRBV5-1

cdr3_aa: CASSESGTSGVSRTDTQYF
j_call: TRBJ2-3
v_call: TRBV9

cdr3_aa: CASSYLRTGEGDEAFF
j_call: TRBJ1-1
v_call: TRBV6-6

cdr3_aa: CASSLTLGTAYNEQFF
j_call: TRBJ2-1
v_call: TRBV11-2